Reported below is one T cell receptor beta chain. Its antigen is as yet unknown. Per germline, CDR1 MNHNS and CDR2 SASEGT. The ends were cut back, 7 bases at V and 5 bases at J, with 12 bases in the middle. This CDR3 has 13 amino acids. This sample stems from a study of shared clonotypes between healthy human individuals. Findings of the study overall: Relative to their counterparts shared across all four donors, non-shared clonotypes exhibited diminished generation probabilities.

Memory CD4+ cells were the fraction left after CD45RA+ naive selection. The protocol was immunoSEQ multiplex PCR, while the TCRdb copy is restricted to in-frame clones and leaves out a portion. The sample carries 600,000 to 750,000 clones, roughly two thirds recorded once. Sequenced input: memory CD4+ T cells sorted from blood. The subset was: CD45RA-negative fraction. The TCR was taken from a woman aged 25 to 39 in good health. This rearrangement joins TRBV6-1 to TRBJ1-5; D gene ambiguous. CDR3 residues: CASTGRRDQPQHF. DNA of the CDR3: TGTGCCAGCACCGGCAGAAGGGATCAGCCCCAGCATTTT.